Presented here are 26 T cell receptor beta chains from one specimen sequenced in a study of cytomegalovirus exposure and HLA in healthy donors. It was with 60 Vbeta and 13 Jbeta primers that the PCR ran. The method was immunoSEQ multiplex PCR; TCRdb's version includes in-frame clones alone and lacks a portion of them. The profile covers about 70,000 clones, with about 67% appearing a single time and over 9.5% taken by the ten largest. Sequenced material: PBMCs. These receptors originate from a human donor in good health.

The chain combines TRBV6-5 with TRBJ2-7; D perhaps matches TRBD2 (5 bases). Trimming stripped 6 bases from V and 4 bases from J, with 10 bases between. CDR1 is MNHEY, CDR2 SVGAGI, per germline. The CDR3 length is 12 residues. Here the CDR3 reads CASRQSGYEQYF. CDR3 DNA: TGTGCCAGCAGACAAAGCGGTTACGAGCAGTACTTC.

The chain couples TRBV5-1 to TRBJ2-7; 10 positions agree with TRBD2. J gave up 3 bases and V 2 bases, and 2 bases lay outside the gene matches. Germline values: CDR1 SGHRS, CDR2 YFSETQ. The CDR3 is 14 amino acids. The CDR3 DNA is TGCGCCAGCAGCTTCCTAGCGGGAGACTACGAGCAGTACTTC. Its protein is CASSFLAGDYEQYF.

The V call is TRBV4-1, the J call TRBJ1-5; 9 bases match TRBD1. V shed 1 base and J 3 bases; nucleotides not matched to a gene: 4. Germline CDR1 MGHRA, CDR2 YSYEKL. The CDR3 loop spans 16 amino acids. This CDR3 reads CASSQVGQGNNQPQHF. CDR3 coding DNA: TGCGCCAGCAGCCAAGTGGGACAGGGTAACAATCAGCCCCAGCATTTT.

The V and J genes are TRBV29-1 and TRBJ2-7; the D is unclear. Germline V gene sequence: CDR1 SQVTM, CDR2 ANQGSEA. V shed 0 bases and J shed 2 bases, with 8 bases lying between them. CDR3 size: 13 residues. The CDR3 is CSVEEGTPYEQYF. As DNA, the CDR3 is TGCAGCGTTGAAGAGGGCACTCCCTACGAGCAGTACTTC.

This chain links TRBV30 with TRBJ2-4; D not certain. CDR3 size: 13 residues. V dropped 0 bases and J dropped 9 bases, with 12 bases sitting between them. Germline assignment: CDR1 GTSNPN and CDR2 SVGIG (reference sequence). CDR3: CAWSVPGLFIQYF. The CDR3 DNA reads TGTGCCTGGAGTGTACCTGGGCTGTTCATTCAGTACTTC. The whole variable domain, filled in from reference TRBV30 and TRBJ2-4, reads SQTIHQWPATLVQPVGSPLSLECTVEGTSNPNLYWYRQAAGRGLQLLFYSVGIGQISSEVPQNLSASRPQDRQFILSSKKLLLSDSGFYLCAWSVPGLFIQYFGAGTRLSVL.

This clone was seen repeatedly, ten times or more. This sequence joins TRBV10-3 and TRBJ2-6; D uncertain. V lost 6 bases to trimming and J lost 2 bases, with 5 bases between them. The CDR3 loop spans 13 amino acids. Germline V gene data show CDR1 as ENHRY and CDR2 as SYGVKD. CDR3 nucleotides: TGTGCCATCAGGGCTGCTGGGGCCAACGTCCTGACTTTC. Its protein is CAIRAAGANVLTF.

The gene calls are TRBV28 and TRBJ1-5, with D tentatively TRBD1 (5 bases). Germline CDR1 is MDHEN and CDR2 is SYDVKM. V lost 2 bases and J 3 bases, leaving 8 bases between the germline ends. The CDR3 has 14 residues. CDR3 sequence (DNA): TGTGCCAGCAGTTTAAAGGGGTACAATCAGCCCCAGCATTTT. This codes for CASSLKGYNQPQHF.

V is TRBV27 and J is TRBJ1-5; D is unresolved. Per the germline V gene, CDR1 is MNHEY and CDR2 is SMNVEV (reference sequence). The CDR3 length is 15 residues. The ends were cut back, 3 bases at V and 6 bases at J, with 15 bases in the middle. This chain's CDR3 is CASSFNWGAGQPQHF. DNA for the CDR3: TGTGCCAGCAGTTTTAATTGGGGAGCTGGTCAGCCCCAGCATTTT.

The chain carries TRBV29-1 and TRBJ2-1; 8 bases agree with TRBD2. CDR1 is SQVTM and CDR2 is ANQGSEA in the germline V gene. The CDR3 length is 14 residues. Trimming took 6 bases from V and 4 from J; bases not matched to a gene: 8. The CDR3 nucleotides are TGCAGCGTAGCCGGGACTAGGGATTACAATGAGCAGTTCTTC. It specifies CSVAGTRDYNEQFF.

The chain links TRBV7-9 to TRBJ2-4; D not resolved. CDR1 is SEHNR, CDR2 FQNEAQ, per germline (reference sequence). CDR3 length equals 13 residues. V was trimmed by 1 base and J by 14 bases, leaving 15 bases between them. CDR3 coding DNA: TGTGCCAGCAGCTTAGGTGTGGCAGGCAGAGAGTACTTC. Its protein product is CASSLGVAGREYF.

The gene calls are TRBV5-1 and TRBJ2-3, with D possibly matching TRBD1 (5 bases). CDR3 size: 15 residues. V lost 1 base to trimming and J lost 6 bases, with 15 bases between them. Germline assignment: CDR1 SGHRS and CDR2 YFSETQ. This chain's CDR3 is CASSLSQGRLDTQYF. CDR3 DNA: TGCGCCAGCAGCTTGAGTCAGGGCCGCTTGGATACGCAGTATTTT.

This sequence joins TRBV27 and TRBJ1-2; 8 nucleotides match TRBD1. Germline-derived CDR1 and CDR2 are MNHEY and SMNVEV (reference sequence). The trim removed 5 bases at V and 4 bases at J, leaving 15 bases unmatched. The CDR3 totals 17 residues. The CDR3 DNA follows: TGTGCCAGCAGTCCATCCCCCCAGGGGGCCCAGTTCTATGGCTACACCTTC. Translating it yields CASSPSPQGAQFYGYTF.

The genes are TRBV5-4 and TRBJ2-7; TRBD1 is a possible D gene (7 bases). From germline, CDR1 is SGHNT and CDR2 YYREEE (reference sequence). The V end was cut by 3 bases, the J end by 7 bases, with 14 bases between. The CDR3 runs to 13 residues. The CDR3 DNA follows: TGTGCCAGCAGCTCGCGGGACAGTACAGAGCAGTACTTC. Protein: CASSSRDSTEQYF.

The DNA of the CDR3 is TGTGCCAGCAGTCCCACAGGGAACTATGGCTACACCTTC. It yields the protein CASSPTGNYGYTF. This rearrangement joins TRBV28 to TRBJ1-2, with D tentatively TRBD1 (6 bases). The CDR3 has 13 residues. The germline V gene encodes CDR1 MDHEN and CDR2 SYDVKM. V lost 5 bases and J lost 2, with 9 bases in between.

The genes are TRBV19 and TRBJ2-5; 10 bases line up with TRBD1. The J segment lost 2 bases and the V segment lost 7 bases, leaving 7 bases of the junction unmatched. Germline V gene data show CDR1 as LNHDA and CDR2 as SQIVND (reference sequence). The CDR3 sequence is 15 residues long. The CDR3 nucleotides read TGTGCCAGTACCCGGACAGGGGGAGTGCAAGAGACCCAGTACTTC. This sequence encodes CASTRTGGVQETQYF.

This clone was picked up one time. The chain employs TRBV6-1 and TRBJ2-3; 7 bases are shared with TRBD2. Germline trimming cut 1 base from V and 1 base from J; bases unmatched to any gene: 8. This CDR3 has 17 amino acids. Germline V lookup: CDR1 MNHNS, CDR2 SASEGT. In DNA form, the CDR3 reads TGTGCCAGCAGTGAAGACGGCGGGAGCTGGGGCACAGATACGCAGTATTTT. As protein: CASSEDGGSWGTDTQYF.

In this sample, this clone turned up once. The chain couples TRBV9 to TRBJ2-1, with TRBD2 identical over 11 bases. The CDR3 totals 17 residues. The V segment lost 3 bases and the J segment 6 bases; nucleotides outside the gene matches: 11. Germline values: CDR1 SGDLS, CDR2 YYNGEE. The CDR3 DNA is TGTGCCAGCAGCGCGGGACTAGCGGTCCGAGGGGCCAATGAGCAGTTCTTC. Protein sequence: CASSAGLAVRGANEQFF.

The chain uses TRBV4-2 and TRBJ1-5, with a tentative D call TRBD1 (5 bases). There are 16 residues in the CDR3. Germline assignment: CDR1 LGHNA and CDR2 YNFKEQ. With 3 bases removed from V and 2 bases from J, the gap between germline ends came to 14 bases. The CDR3 DNA reads TGTGCCAGCAGCCAGCCCTGGGGGGAAGGCAATCAGCCCCAGCATTTT. It yields the protein CASSQPWGEGNQPQHF.

The chain carries TRBV4-1 and TRBJ1-5; 8 nucleotides line up with TRBD1. Trimming took 0 bases from V and 4 from J; bases not matched to a gene: 8. The CDR3 is made up of 17 amino acids. Germline CDR1 reads MGHRA; CDR2 reads YSYEKL. CDR3 nucleotide sequence: TGCGCCAGCAGCCAAGATCAACAGGGGGAACGAAATCAGCCCCAGCATTTT. It is translated as CASSQDQQGERNQPQHF.

This chain links TRBV5-6 with TRBJ2-7; tentative D call: TRBD1 (6 bases). Per germline, CDR1 SGHDT and CDR2 YYEEEE. Trimming took 0 bases from V and 7 from J, leaving 17 bases between them. This CDR3 comprises 15 residues. Written as DNA, the CDR3 is TGTGCCAGCAGCTTGGGGACAGTCAAGCCTATGGAGCAGTACTTC. It translates to CASSLGTVKPMEQYF. Drawing the rest from reference TRBV5-6 and TRBJ2-7, the complete variable domain is DAGVTQSPTHLIKTRGQQVTLRCSPKSGHDTVSWYQQALGQGPQFIFQYYEEEERQRGNFPDRFSGHQFPNYSSELNVNALLLGDSALYLCASSLGTVKPMEQYFGPGTRLTVT.

To note about this clone: This same CDR3 is encoded by further DNA sequences in the sample. The rearrangement links TRBV7-3 to TRBJ2-5, with TRBD1 as a possible D gene (6 bases). Between the trimmed V and J ends, which lost 5 bases and 1 base, there was a span of 8 bases. The CDR3 runs to 13 residues. The germline gives CDR1 SGHTA, CDR2 FQGTGA. The CDR3 DNA reads TGTGCCAGCAGCCGACAGGTCCAAGAGACCCAGTACTTC. Protein product: CASSRQVQETQYF. Together with reference TRBV7-3 and TRBJ2-5, the CDR3 gives the full variable domain: GAGVSQTPSNKVTEKGKYVELRCDPISGHTALYWYRQSLGQGPEFLIYFQGTGAADDSGLPNDRFFAVRPEGSVSTLKIQRTERGDSAVYLCASSRQVQETQYFGPGTRLLVL.

The genes are TRBV5-4 and TRBJ2-7, with D maybe TRBD2 (5 bases). The CDR3 length is 13 residues. Germline lookup yields CDR1 SGHNT and CDR2 YYREEE (reference sequence). The V end lost 1 base, the J end lost 2 bases, and 7 bases lay between the germline ends. The CDR3 here is CASSLSGTYEQYF. The CDR3 coding sequence is TGTGCCAGCAGCTTGAGCGGAACCTACGAGCAGTACTTC.

This clone is a singleton in its sample. The V call is TRBV4-1, the J call TRBJ2-2, with D perhaps matching TRBD1 (5 bases). The CDR3 is made up of 17 amino acids. V dropped 1 base and J dropped 7 bases, with 19 bases sitting between them. CDR1 and CDR2 (germline): MGHRA, YSYEKL. The CDR3: CASSQVGRVVTGGELFF. The DNA of the CDR3 is TGCGCCAGCAGCCAAGTAGGCAGGGTCGTCACCGGCGGGGAGCTGTTTTTT.

The chain uses TRBV19 and TRBJ1-1; the D gene is possibly TRBD1 (5 bases). Per germline, CDR1 LNHDA and CDR2 SQIVND (reference sequence). The CDR3 extends over 15 amino acids. V was pared by 1 base and J by 3 bases, with 12 bases between. The CDR3 DNA follows: TGTGCCAGTAGTATAGGGGGCCCTTTGGACACTGAAGCTTTCTTT. Protein product: CASSIGGPLDTEAFF.

This clone was seen once. The chain joins TRBV19 to TRBJ2-1; D is possibly TRBD2 (6 bases). Germline assignment: CDR1 LNHDA and CDR2 SQIVND (reference sequence). V was shortened by 4 bases and J by 7 bases, with 14 bases between the two germline ends. The CDR3 is 14 residues long. This CDR3 reads CASSRLGVGNEQFF. CDR3 nucleotide sequence: TGTGCCAGTAGTAGACTAGGGGTAGGAAATGAGCAGTTCTTC.

This chain connects TRBV15 to TRBJ1-6; 7 positions match TRBD1. V gave up 0 bases and J gave up 7 bases; unmatched junction bases: 6. This CDR3 is 16 amino acids long. Germline values: CDR1 LNHNV, CDR2 YYDKDF (reference sequence). The CDR3 loop is CATSRDPGTANSPLHF. The CDR3, as DNA: TGTGCCACCAGCAGAGATCCCGGGACAGCCAATTCACCCCTCCACTTT. The whole variable domain, remainder taken from reference TRBV15 and TRBJ1-6, is DAMVIQNPRYQVTQFGKPVTLSCSQTLNHNVMYWYQQKSSQAPKLLFHYYDKDFNNEADTPDNFQSRRPNTSFCFLDIRSPGLGDTAMYLCATSRDPGTANSPLHFGNGTRLTVT.